One T cell receptor (beta chain) is described in this entry. Its specificity is unknown. The sample is drawn from a study of cytomegalovirus exposure and HLA in healthy donors. Study results and caveats: The listing of 150 to 200 TCR beta chains classed them as cytomegalovirus-associated. Within the approximately 120 validation repertoires, first-cohort TCR clusters tended to co-occur, according to a later analysis.

This CDR3 spans 14 amino acids. After removal of 3 bases from V and 7 bases from J, the junction contained 8 bases not matched to a gene. Germline CDR1 and CDR2: LNHDA and SQIVND (reference sequence). The table came from immunoSEQ multiplex PCR; TCRdb's copy has only in-frame clones and leaves some out. The repertoire holds roughly 190,000 clones, with roughly 86% as singletons. V gene TRBV19 combines with J gene TRBJ1-1; 7 nucleotides match TRBD1. This TCR derives from a woman between 18 and 29 years old in good health and CMV-seronegative. The sample consisted of PBMCs. This chain's CDR3 is CASSIQQGRYEAFF. For the CDR3, the DNA is TGTGCCAGTAGTATTCAACAGGGGAGGTATGAAGCTTTCTTT.